This TCR beta chain stems from a study of neurological immune-mediated disorders. Across the whole study: Secondary progressive cases numbered 3 among the roughly 34 multiple sclerosis patients, while the other 31 were relapsing-remitting. Study-level findings and limits: There was no association between the multiple sclerosis repertoire cluster and any clinical or MRI feature.

This clonotype has just a few counts. As yet, its antigen is unknown. TCRdb reprocessed the 5' RACE reads with MiXCR, giving one entry per CDR3 protein. The table records 95,000 to 150,000 distinct CDR3 sequences, about 3.4% of them present only once. V lost 2 bases, J lost 0 bases, and 10 bases lay in between. The CDR3 runs 15 residues. Germline V gives CDR1 MNHEY, CDR2 SVGEGT. Unsorted libraries were derived from 2 million PBMCs stored at -80 C. The sequence came from a woman in her 30s with multiple sclerosis. Sequencing input: PBMCs. The chain joins TRBV6-2 or TRBV6-3 to TRBJ1-1; the D gene is possibly TRBD1 (6 bases). CDR3 sequence: CASSYAGVLNTEAFF. As DNA, the CDR3 is TGTGCCAGCAGTTACGCAGGGGTGCTGAACACTGAAGCTTTCTTT.